This T cell receptor (beta chain) was retrieved from a study of blood T cell repertoires in COVID-19. CDR1 is SGHVS and CDR2 is FNYEAQ in the germline V gene. The CDR3 covers 15 residues. The V and J ends lost 1 base and 4 bases, in that order; junction bases with no gene match: 4. Generated by immunoSEQ multiplex PCR, the TCRdb table keeps only in-frame clones and is missing some. This sample has fewer than 300,000 clones, with about four fifths found just once. The chain links TRBV7-6 to TRBJ1-1, with 9 positions matching TRBD1. The clonotype was recovered from a woman aged 60-75 years with active or convalescent COVID-19. Specimen: peripheral blood. CDR3 coding DNA: TGTGCCAGCAGCTTAGGACAGGGGGTTGGCACTGAAGCTTTCTTT. Translated, it gives CASSLGQGVGTEAFF.